Below are 25 T cell receptor beta chains sequenced from a single sample in a study of T-cell memory formation after mild COVID-19 (dated by TCRdb to the early 2020s). Receptor amplification or capture employed 5' RACE. TCRdb lists the instrument as Illumina NovaSeq 6000. TCRdb reprocessed the public reads (quality trimming at Q25 with fastp, clone calling with MiXCR) and kept in-frame beta chains. Every distinct CDR3 protein forms one entry, paired with its most common genes and DNA. This sample gives 450,000 to 650,000 distinct CDR3 sequences in total; around 20% of them show up just once. Under 15% of the sample goes to the ten largest clones. Sequenced: PBMCs or a T cell subset sorted from them (not recorded which). Receptor source: an adult woman who had mild COVID-19 (a few samples of this study predate the infection). The sample titles of this study are shuffled in the database, so cell type and time point are left out; the donor was told from shared clones.

In its sample, this clonotype was seen a few times. The V gene is TRBV18, the J gene TRBJ2-7; 10 nucleotides align to TRBD1. V was clipped by 1 base and J by 6 bases; unmatched bases: 0. Per the germline V gene, CDR1 is KGHSH and CDR2 is LQKENI. The CDR3 extends over 13 amino acids. CDR3 coding DNA: TGTGCCAGCTCACCACGGGACAGGGGCGAGCAGTACTTC. This translates into CASSPRDRGEQYF.

V and J are TRBV29-1 and TRBJ1-1; possibly TRBD1 for D (5 bases). This CDR3 is built from 14 residues. Trimming removed 7 bases at V and 1 base at J, with 16 bases between. Germline CDR1 SQVTM, CDR2 ANQGSEA. This CDR3 is CSGTPGPPNTEAFF. The CDR3 DNA follows: TGCAGCGGAACCCCGGGGCCACCGAACACTGAAGCTTTCTTT.

This clonotype appeared many times. This chain connects TRBV3-1 to TRBJ2-2; 7 bases fit TRBD2. Losses at the gene ends were 0 bases for V and 2 bases for J; bases not matched to a gene: 0. Germline V lookup: CDR1 LGHDT, CDR2 YNNKEL (reference sequence). The CDR3 is 15 amino acids. CDR3 residues: CASSQEGLNTGELFF. The CDR3 DNA reads TGTGCCAGCAGCCAAGAGGGACTAAACACCGGGGAGCTGTTTTTT. The variable domain in full, completed from reference TRBV3-1 and TRBJ2-2, reads DTAVSQTPKYLVTQMGNDKSIKCEQNLGHDTMYWYKQDSKKFLKIMFSYNNKELIINETVPNRFSPKSPDKAHLNLHINSLELGDSAVYFCASSQEGLNTGELFFGEGSRLTVL.

This clonotype was seen a handful of times. The chain has TRBV29-1 and TRBJ2-3, with D possibly called TRBD1 or TRBD2 (5 bases each). Germline-derived CDR1 and CDR2 are SQVTM and ANQGSEA. Trimming took 0 bases from V and 0 from J, leaving 13 bases between them. This CDR3 region has 16 residues. CDR3 nucleotides: TGCAGCGTTGAAGATCGCTCGGGACGGAGCACAGATACGCAGTATTTT. It specifies CSVEDRSGRSTDTQYF.

This chain connects TRBV6-5 to TRBJ1-2, with D perhaps TRBD1 (6 bases). From germline, CDR1 is MNHEY and CDR2 SVGAGI. The CDR3 totals 15 residues. V was pared by 2 bases and J by 7 bases, with 17 bases between. CDR3 sequence: CASSYRGQGLVGYTF. Here the CDR3 DNA reads TGTGCCAGCAGTTACAGGGGCCAGGGGCTGGTTGGCTACACCTTC.

The chain carries TRBV12-3 or TRBV12-4 and TRBJ2-5; 11 positions agree with TRBD2. The V and J ends lost 8 bases and 0 bases, in that order; junction bases with no gene match: 11. CDR3 size: 17 residues. CDR3 bases: TGTGCCAGCCGCCCAGGGAGACTAGCGGGACACCAAGAGACCCAGTACTTC. Translation: CASRPGRLAGHQETQYF.

This clonotype appeared a few times. The J gene is TRBJ1-6, the V gene TRBV20-1; TRBD1 matches at 8 bases. V gave up 6 bases and J gave up 9 bases; unmatched junction bases: 13. CDR3 length: 15 residues. CDR1 is DFQATT, CDR2 SNEGSKA, per germline (reference sequence). CDR3 DNA: TGCAGTGCGCCACCAGGGGGCCGCCACGCTTCACCCCTCCACTTT. This codes for CSAPPGGRHASPLHF.

J is TRBJ2-1 and V is TRBV7-9; D might be TRBD2 (6 bases). The CDR3 sequence is 15 residues long. V was clipped by 5 bases and J by 8 bases, with 19 bases between them. Germline lookup yields CDR1 SEHNR and CDR2 FQNEAQ (reference sequence). The CDR3 nucleotides are TGTGCCAGCAGCCCGGAAGGGAGGACTTTTGATGAGCAGTTCTTC. Protein sequence: CASSPEGRTFDEQFF.

This clonotype was observed a handful of times. The chain has TRBV18 and TRBJ2-7; weak D call: TRBD2 (7 bases). The V gene lost 2 bases and the J gene lost 1 base, with 12 bases spanning the gap. Looked up from germline, CDR1 is KGHSH and CDR2 is LQKENI. This CDR3 comprises 15 residues. The CDR3 region is CASSPGAGASYEQYF. CDR3 nucleotides: TGTGCCAGCTCACCAGGGGCGGGGGCGTCCTACGAGCAGTACTTC.

This chain uses TRBV5-4 with TRBJ2-1; 11 nucleotides align to TRBD2. The germline V gene has CDR1 SGHNT and CDR2 YYREEE (reference sequence). CDR3 size: 16 residues. V gave up 3 bases and J gave up 4 bases; unmatched junction bases: 6. The CDR3 protein is CASSSGLAAGYNEQFF. The CDR3 coding sequence is TGTGCCAGCAGCTCGGGACTAGCGGCGGGATACAATGAGCAGTTCTTC.

This clonotype occurred a few times. The chain combines TRBV3-1 with TRBJ2-7; D unclear. The germline V gene has CDR1 LGHDT and CDR2 YNNKEL (reference sequence). The CDR3 loop spans 15 amino acids. Trimming stripped 0 bases from V and 6 bases from J, with 15 bases between. The CDR3 here is CASSQDPMSTGEQYF. The DNA of the CDR3 is TGTGCCAGCAGCCAAGACCCGATGAGTACGGGCGAGCAGTACTTC.

V usage is TRBV7-3 and J usage is TRBJ1-1; tentatively, D is TRBD1 (5 bases). The CDR3 covers 15 residues. V was pared by 5 bases and J by 1 base, with 14 bases between. CDR1 and CDR2 (germline): SGHTA, FQGTGA. The CDR3 loop reads CASSVTGEGNTEAFF. Written as DNA, the CDR3 is TGTGCCAGCAGCGTCACAGGTGAGGGGAACACTGAAGCTTTCTTT.

This clonotype has just a few counts. The rearrangement joins TRBV5-1 to TRBJ1-1; 9 bases line up with TRBD1. With 2 bases clipped from V and 4 bases from J, the junction kept 3 bases outside the gene matches. This CDR3 is built from 14 residues. The germline CDR1 and CDR2 sequences are SGHRS and YFSETQ. The CDR3 is CASSLGQGFTEAFF. CDR3 coding DNA: TGCGCCAGCAGCTTAGGACAGGGGTTCACTGAAGCTTTCTTT.

This clonotype was picked up a small number of times. The chain uses TRBV18 and TRBJ1-4; D ambiguous. CDR1 and CDR2 from the germline V gene are KGHSH and LQKENI. The CDR3 spans 14 residues. V was clipped by 2 bases and J by 8 bases, with 12 bases between them. CDR3 residues: CASSPYSNQEKLFF. CDR3 in DNA: TGTGCCAGCTCACCATACAGTAATCAGGAAAAACTGTTTTTT.

The CDR3 reads CSARDFYEQFF. The CDR3 bases are TGCAGTGCCCGGGACTTCTATGAGCAGTTCTTC. This sequence joins TRBV20-1 and TRBJ2-1, with D perhaps matching TRBD2 (6 bases). Germline CDR1 reads DFQATT; CDR2 reads SNEGSKA (reference sequence). The CDR3 is 11 residues long. Between the trimmed V and J ends, which lost 6 bases and 8 bases, there was a span of 11 bases.

The V call is TRBV6-2 or TRBV6-3, the J call TRBJ1-5; D is uncertain. Germline V gene lookup returns CDR1 MNHEY and CDR2 SVGEGT. This CDR3 is 12 amino acids long. Trimming shortened V by 6 bases and J by 7 bases, and 10 bases separated the two germline ends. The CDR3 region has the DNA TGTGCCAGCAGCCGACGGCTACAGCCCCAGCATTTT. It is translated as CASSRRLQPQHF.

The sample holds a few counts of this clonotype. V usage is TRBV5-1 and J usage is TRBJ2-7; D is unclear. The germline V and J ends were trimmed by 7 bases and 4 bases, with 9 bases remaining between them. Germline CDR1 SGHRS, CDR2 YFSETQ. The CDR3 is made up of 11 amino acids. CDR3 in amino acids: CASGNTYEQYF. The CDR3 nucleotides read TGCGCCAGCGGAAATACTTACGAGCAGTACTTC.

This clonotype was seen just once. The chain has TRBV12-3 or TRBV12-4 and TRBJ2-1; a weak D match, TRBD2 (5 bases). The CDR3 consists of 11 residues. Trimming took 5 bases from V and 12 from J, leaving 11 bases between them. The CDR3: CASSPYEGQFF. DNA of the CDR3: TGTGCCAGCAGTCCCTACGAGGGGCAGTTCTTC.

In this sample, this clonotype turned up many times. The chain has TRBV29-1 and TRBJ2-3; 10 bases agree with TRBD2. The germline gives CDR1 SQVTM, CDR2 ANQGSEA. The CDR3 is 13 residues long. Trimming took 7 bases from V and 2 from J; bases not matched to a gene: 3. CDR3 amino acids: CSGAGGDTDTQYF. CDR3 DNA sequence: TGCAGCGGAGCGGGAGGGGACACAGATACGCAGTATTTT.

This chain links TRBV10-2 with TRBJ2-7; 7 nucleotides agree with TRBD1. The CDR3 consists of 11 residues. The V segment lost 10 bases and the J segment 7 bases; nucleotides outside the gene matches: 7. CDR1 and CDR2 from the germline V gene are WSHSY and SAAADI. The CDR3 sequence is CATELQGEQYF. The CDR3 nucleotides read TGCGCCACCGAACTACAGGGGGAGCAGTACTTC.

This clonotype was seen only a few times. The chain joins TRBV12-3 or TRBV12-4 to TRBJ1-6, with unresolved D. V shed 2 bases and J shed 6 bases, with 11 bases lying between them. The CDR3 contains 15 residues. CDR3 DNA: TGTGCCAGCAGTTTAAATCTAATCCCTAATTCACCCCTCCACTTT. Translating it yields CASSLNLIPNSPLHF.

This clonotype was seen only a few times. The genes are TRBV3-1 and TRBJ1-1; no definite D call. With 1 base removed from V and 0 bases from J, the gap between germline ends came to 9 bases. The CDR3 totals 15 residues. CDR1 is LGHDT, CDR2 YNNKEL, per germline (reference sequence). The CDR3, as DNA: TGTGCCAGCAGCCAAGGGGAATTGATGAACACTGAAGCTTTCTTT. It specifies CASSQGELMNTEAFF.

This chain joins TRBV27 and TRBJ2-7; 8 bases match TRBD1. Trimming cost V 6 bases and J 0 bases; bases outside gene matches: 10. The CDR3 has 16 amino acids. The germline V gene encodes CDR1 MNHEY and CDR2 SMNVEV (reference sequence). CDR3 DNA: TGTGCCAGCAGCACCATGCAGGGGGCCTTCTCCTACGAGCAGTACTTC. It yields the protein CASSTMQGAFSYEQYF.

This rearrangement joins TRBV7-9 to TRBJ1-1; 9 bases agree with TRBD1. Per the germline V gene, CDR1 is SEHNR and CDR2 is FQNEAQ (reference sequence). This CDR3 is built from 16 residues. The J segment lost 4 bases and the V segment lost 5 bases, leaving 11 bases of the junction unmatched. This chain's CDR3 is CASSRRGTGKSTEAFF. CDR3 sequence (DNA): TGTGCCAGCAGCCGCAGAGGGACAGGGAAAAGCACTGAAGCTTTCTTT.

This chain links TRBV3-1 with TRBJ2-1; 8 bases are a match to TRBD2. CDR3 length: 13 amino acids. The germline V gene encodes CDR1 LGHDT and CDR2 YNNKEL (reference sequence). V trimming: 6 bases; J trimming: 8 bases; junction bases outside the gene matches: 6. The CDR3 region is CASRLAGIDEQFF. In nucleotides, the CDR3 is TGTGCCAGCAGATTAGCGGGAATTGATGAGCAGTTCTTC.